These 8 T cell receptor beta chains came from one sample sequenced in a study of T cell clonality in common variable immunodeficiency. Whole-study results and caveats: Common variable immunodeficiency TCR beta sequences reportedly had fewer deletions and N-nucleotide insertions.

These receptors' targets are unknown. Profiled with immunoSEQ multiplex PCR; TCRdb holds only in-frame clones, not every one. The specimen has 2,000 to 3,000 clones, none found just once. Sequencing was performed on peripheral blood mononuclear cells. The receptors come from a human donor with common variable immunodeficiency.

There are a few counts of this clone. The CDR3 end falls 3 residues outside the read, so it is completed with the germline J gene. The gene calls are TRBV19 and TRBJ2-1, with 7 nucleotides matching TRBD2. V lost 5 bases, J lost 7 bases, and 8 bases stayed unmatched. The CDR3 length is 14 residues. Germline assignment: CDR1 LNHDA and CDR2 SQIVND (reference sequence). The DNA read from the CDR3 is TGTGCCAGTAGTTTTCCGGTGGGGGGGAATGAG. Translation: CASSFPVGGNE. The full CDR3 protein is CASSFPVGGNEQFF.

Points on this clone: The missing CDR3 end, 3 residues past where the read stops, is filled in from the germline J gene. The rearrangement uses TRBV7-2 and TRBJ1-5; tentatively, D is TRBD1 (5 bases). From germline, CDR1 is SGHTA and CDR2 FQGNSA. The CDR3 sequence is 13 residues long. V lost 5 bases and J 4 bases, leaving 9 bases between the germline ends. CDR3 bases read: TGTGCCAGCAGCGCCGACAGAAATCAGCCC. It codes for CASSADRNQP. The entire CDR3 protein is CASSADRNQPQHF.

Judged by abundance, this clone is medium-sized. From the germline J gene comes the end of the CDR3, since the read stops 3 residues before it. The J gene is TRBJ2-7, the V gene TRBV28, with unresolved D. The V end was cut by 3 bases, the J end by 3 bases, with 6 bases between. The CDR3 length is 12 residues. Germline values: CDR1 MDHEN, CDR2 SYDVKM. The CDR3 protein is CASSFLGYEQYF. CDR3 DNA (partial): TGTGCCAGCAGTTTTCTAGGCTACGAG.

This clone has a handful of counts. Read coverage stops 3 residues before the CDR3 terminus; the germline J gene supplies the remainder. The chain employs TRBV7-9 and TRBJ2-7; 7 bases match TRBD2. V lost 4 bases, J lost 5 bases, and 8 bases stayed unmatched. The CDR3 is 14 residues long. Per germline, CDR1 SEHNR and CDR2 FQNEAQ (reference sequence). The part of the CDR3 DNA that was read is TGTGCCAGCAGCTCCCTTCGGGGGACTAACGAG. Encoded protein: CASSSLRGTNE. The CDR3 in full is CASSSLRGTNEQYF.

Only a few counts were recorded for this clone. The read is 3 residues too short to cover the CDR3 end, so that end is filled in from the germline J gene. The chain uses TRBV6-1 and TRBJ1-5; a possible D gene is TRBD1 (5 bases). CDR3 length equals 13 residues. V dropped 2 bases and J dropped 4 bases, with 6 bases sitting between them. Germline CDR1 reads MNHNS; CDR2 reads SASEGT. Incomplete CDR3 DNA: TGTGCCAGCAGTGAAACAGGTAATCAGCCC. Amino acid sequence: CASSETGNQP. The whole CDR3 reads CASSETGNQPQHF.

As concerns this clone: The read is 3 residues too short to cover the CDR3 end, so that end is filled in from the germline J gene. The chain recombines TRBV19 with TRBJ2-1; D possibly corresponds to TRBD2 (6 bases). The CDR3 runs 16 residues. CDR1 is LNHDA and CDR2 is SQIVND in the germline V gene (reference sequence). V dropped 5 bases and J dropped 2 bases, with 16 bases sitting between them. The CDR3 protein is CASSAWVGGTYNEQFF. The sequenced CDR3 bases are TGTGCCAGTAGTGCGTGGGTGGGCGGGACCTACAATGAG.

This clone has a handful of counts. The read terminates 3 residues before the CDR3 end, so the remaining end is supplied by the germline J gene. V usage is TRBV30 and J usage is TRBJ2-3; 7 bases line up with TRBD2. Germline V gene data show CDR1 as GTSNPN and CDR2 as SVGIG (reference sequence). After removal of 0 bases from V and 3 bases from J, the junction contained 6 bases not matched to a gene. The CDR3 sequence is 15 residues long. The CDR3 here is CAWSVMWGGTDTQYF. CDR3 bases read: TGTGCCTGGAGTGTAATGTGGGGGGGGACAGATACG.

In this sample, this clone turned up a few times. The observed sequence ends 3 residues before the CDR3 terminus, with the missing tail filled in from the germline J gene. The rearrangement links TRBV7-9 to TRBJ1-2, with a possible D match to TRBD1 (5 bases). CDR1 and CDR2 (germline): SEHNR, FQNEAQ (reference sequence). V lost 5 bases to trimming and J lost 2 bases, with 9 bases between them. The CDR3 consists of 13 residues. CDR3 residues: CASSTEGNYGYTF. CDR3 DNA (partial): TGTGCCAGCAGCACCGAGGGGAACTATGGC.